Included here is one TCR beta chain sequence, with context. In the original workflow: Nucleated cell number was recorded as an estimate derived from reference gene primer amplification. Only in-frame clones appear in the TCRdb table, and some are missing; sequencing was by immunoSEQ multiplex PCR. That table gives V, J and clone size, and the DNA gave D and trimming. This table has roughly 46,000 clones, roughly 80% appearing once. This record comes from a study of blood T cell repertoires in COVID-19. For the study at large: The origin of the acute and convalescent COVID-19 samples was the United States, Italy and Spain. Sample material is recorded as cDNA or gDNA derived from T cells, B-cell-depleted T cells, or PBMCs.

The CDR3 sequence is 15 residues long. The V gene's germline CDR1 is WNHNN and CDR2 SYGVQD (reference sequence). J was trimmed by 5 bases and V by 2 bases; bases with no gene match: 5. The source is a man in his sixties with active COVID-19. What was sequenced was peripheral blood. J is TRBJ2-1 and V is TRBV10-1; 8 positions agree with TRBD1. The DNA for the CDR3 is TGCGCCAGCAGTGAGAGGCAGGGGGCGGACAATGAGCAGTTCTTC. This codes for CASSERQGADNEQFF.